This T cell receptor beta chain appears in the sequencing data of a study of cytomegalovirus exposure and HLA in healthy donors (dated by TCRdb to 2016 to 2017). The study in broad terms: In an earlier analysis of 587 of the donors, 250 to 300 Gb of sequence data and 95 million to 130 million unique TCR beta sequences from 150 million to 200 million T cells were reported. An earlier analysis of 587 of the donors used high-throughput TCR beta sequencing to judge whether each TCR beta V gene segment behaved as functional or pseudogenic. Because of strong linkage in the cohort, a few DR-DQ haplotypes were treated as single units for association and clustering. Among the roughly 370 genotyped donors, approximately 76% belonged to the genetic ancestry cluster associated with self-reported Caucasian donors. High-throughput TCR immunosequencing, statistical association of individual TCRs with disease status, and machine learning were combined to predict cytomegalovirus infection status. An early release covering roughly 640 HLA-typed donors comprised approximately 290 gigabases of sequencing data and approximately 85 million unique TCR sequences. The study profiled the T cell repertoires of hundreds of subjects by immunosequencing and related them to cytomegalovirus serostatus. Among about 360 genotyped donors of the cohort, an average of 235,054 unique TCR beta nucleotide sequences were sequenced per donor, around 20% of them non-productive. The number of donors typed differed by locus, with about 629-640 for A, B, C, DRB1 and DQB1, about 500 for DQA1, 606 for DPA1, and some 440 for DPB1. Besides the first cohort of approximately 710 subjects, a separate validation cohort made up of 120 different subjects was used. The study aimed to test whether signatures of past pathogen exposure could be identified by cataloging public T cell receptors. HLA typing included class I and class II loci at four-digit resolution. Every discovery cohort repertoire had been produced on one sequencing platform. Donor age, sex, ethnicity and CMV serostatus were collected together with the repertoire data. Rather than using new phenotypic data, the later analysis identified candidate immune exposures from TCR beta sequences and from how often those sequences occurred across donors. A later analysis re-analyzed previously published TCR beta repertoires from 660 or so donors and added high-resolution HLA genotyping to study TCR occurrence patterns. Genome-wide SNP genotypes for about 65% of the roughly 700 donors were used in a later genetic analysis, which treated that subset as a discovery cohort.

In total, around 600 healthy bone marrow donors made up the cohort. Cohort members were all nominally healthy when sampled, although unrecorded immune exposures were likely present. The donor was CMV seronegative and was included in the group of 352 seronegative cohort members. A peripheral blood sample was collected from each donor, and TCR beta sequencing was performed on peripheral blood mononuclear cells. The Qiagen DNeasy Blood Extraction Kit was used to extract genomic DNA from the blood cell samples. This clone has a single count. Which antigen it targets is not known. No base quality information exists; no much larger clone differs at one position. What the authors observed across the whole study: An earlier analysis of approximately 590 of the donors showed that most TCR beta V segments appeared in productive rearrangements either about 90% or about 30% of the time, which broadly matched IMGT annotations. A later genetic analysis associated a missense DCLRE1C variant with V-gene and J-gene trimming of TCR beta chains, and an independent cohort replicated the association. Cytomegalovirus status was reported to be diagnosed by the classifier with high specificity and sensitivity in both the original and validation cohorts. Correlated functional status among segregating V segments might be attributable to linkage disequilibrium, but an unknown experimental factor could not be ruled out. In a later genetic analysis, fewer N-insertions in productive TCRs were reported among donors in an Asian-associated ancestry cluster than the roughly 700-donor mean. Some IMGT-functional V segments, including TRBV6-2 and TRBV6-3, could not be distinguished by the 87-base-pair reads and were therefore excluded. A few of the identified cytomegalovirus-associated TCR beta chains were confirmed in vitro to be specific for cytomegalovirus antigens. According to the authors, the approach could potentially be generalized to other disease states and immunological phenotypes. The sequencing pipeline was judged likely to have produced a cluster of highly shared sequence variants as a technical artifact. A further reported finding was that TCR beta sequences accurately predicted the HLA-A and HLA-B alleles for most subjects in the first cohort. The earlier analysis of approximately 540 of the donors excluded some 16 rarely observed V segments, including chromosome 9 orphons, because counts were too low. A later analysis found that most CMV-associated TCR beta chains appeared HLA-restricted, with HLA associations seemingly driven largely by CMV exposure. A later analysis found that TCR association rates varied across HLA loci, with DRB1 alleles showing the most associated TCRs and HLA-C alleles the fewest. In a later analysis, several top co-occurrence clusters were reported to appear linked to parvovirus B19, influenza, CMV and Epstein-Barr virus. Sequencing depth was assumed to be roughly uniform across donors in the presence/absence analyses, though that assumption may not hold. The study gave a list of 150 to 200 TCR beta chains associated with cytomegalovirus. Most TCR sequences were observed very rarely across donors, whereas some public TCRs were present in many individuals. This cohort had only TCR beta chains sequenced, and the lack of alpha or paired-chain data limited which features could be detected. Assigning TCR associations to individual alleles was difficult when HLA alleles, especially DR and DQ, strongly co-occurred. Compared with equally common non-associated chains, HLA-associated TCR beta chains in a later analysis were more clonally expanded and had lower generation probabilities. A later analysis associated 15,000 or so TCR beta sequences with specific HLA alleles at a false discovery rate of 0.05. CMV serostatus was the only immune exposure information available for the cohort. Because HLA typing was unavailable for some donors at each locus, only the typed subset was used in association tests.

Reading the germline V gene (reference sequence) gives CDR1 MNHNY and CDR2 SVGAGI. The CDR3 measures 14 amino acids from cysteine to phenylalanine. The CDR3 DNA has 42 bases and is translated from base 1. Between the V and J ends, shortened by 7 bases and 6 bases respectively, the junction contains 16 bases. The method behind the library was the immunoSEQ multiplex PCR assay. The multiplex PCR relied on a mix of 60 forward primers for TCR Vbeta segments and 13 reverse primers for TCR Jbeta segments. A multiplex PCR assay on genomic DNA amplified the CDR3 region of rearranged TCR beta genes. The Illumina HiSeq System was used to sequence the amplified TCR beta libraries as 87-base-pair reads. Concerning the study's data processing: A later analysis counted 75 million to 100 million unique TCR beta chains across the 666 repertoires, and some 11 million of these chains were shared by at least two donors. A nearest-neighbor algorithm error-corrected the raw reads and collapsed the reads into unique sequences, merging closely related sequences to remove PCR and sequencing errors. V, D and J gene segments were assigned by aligning CDR3 sequences to IMGT reference sequences. For a sequence to be retained, at least a six-nucleotide match to both a V gene segment and a J gene segment was required. Rearrangements were called productive when the CDR3 lacked stop codons and stayed in frame with V and J; all others were non-productive. CDR3 was defined by IMGT convention, running from the second conserved V-encoded cysteine to the conserved J-encoded phenylalanine. In an earlier analysis of more than 550 of the donors, sequences lacking an unambiguous match to a single V gene segment were excluded. In an earlier analysis of roughly 500 of the donors, V segments were called functional above 56.7% productive rearrangements and were called segregating when the between-donor standard deviation exceeded 5%. A statistical classification framework was developed to diagnose cytomegalovirus status using the catalog of TCR beta chain sequences. In a later analysis, TCR nucleotide sequences were compared against IMGT/GENE-DB human TR gene sequences so that V and J genes could be assigned. The TCRdist pipeline was used in a later analysis to assign CDR3 sequences and most-parsimonious VDJ recombination scenarios. In a later analysis, every TCR beta chain was defined by the combination of its CDR3 amino acid sequence and its V-gene family, and reads without a unique V-gene family were dropped. As a way to deal with suspected cross-contamination and a sequencing artifact, a later analysis dropped 500 to 700 nucleotide sequences that were highly shared and had low generation probability. In a later analysis, a clonal expansion index was calculated for each public chain from normalized within-repertoire ranks of inferred template counts. In a later analysis, generation probabilities were computed with a VDJ recombination model fitted to out-of-frame rearrangements, and the resulting probabilities were checked against IGoR. A later analysis scored TCR-TCR, TCR-HLA and TCR-CMV co-occurrence with hypergeometric tests, applying a repertoire-size bias correction to TCR pairs. To estimate false discovery rates, a later analysis permuted the HLA or CMV assignments 20 times. In a later analysis, co-occurring TCRs were grouped with DBSCAN, and TCRdist sequence similarity was added when clustering was performed within HLA-allele-positive subsets. Co-occurrence clustering excluded repertoires with fewer than 30,000 or more than 120,000 public chains, plus five with anomalous nucleotide sharing. TCRdb carries this immuneACCESS record with in-frame sequences only. Its versions omit some clonotypes, under half of them owing to an unresolved V gene in the studies checked, with the rest unexplained. V and J calls and clone size are copied from that table; D and trimming were computed from the DNA. This sample comprises approximately 150,000 clones, around 78% of them detected only once. The ten largest clones take up around 1.6% of the sample.

Sample: PBMCs. The chain couples TRBV6-6 to TRBJ1-5, with TRBD1 perhaps the D gene, on 6 matching bases. The source is a woman aged 18-29 years in good health and CMV-seronegative. The sequenced DNA: TGTGCCAGCAACAAAAACCAGGGGAGTCAGCCCCAGCATTTT. Its translation reads: CASNKNQGSQPQHF.